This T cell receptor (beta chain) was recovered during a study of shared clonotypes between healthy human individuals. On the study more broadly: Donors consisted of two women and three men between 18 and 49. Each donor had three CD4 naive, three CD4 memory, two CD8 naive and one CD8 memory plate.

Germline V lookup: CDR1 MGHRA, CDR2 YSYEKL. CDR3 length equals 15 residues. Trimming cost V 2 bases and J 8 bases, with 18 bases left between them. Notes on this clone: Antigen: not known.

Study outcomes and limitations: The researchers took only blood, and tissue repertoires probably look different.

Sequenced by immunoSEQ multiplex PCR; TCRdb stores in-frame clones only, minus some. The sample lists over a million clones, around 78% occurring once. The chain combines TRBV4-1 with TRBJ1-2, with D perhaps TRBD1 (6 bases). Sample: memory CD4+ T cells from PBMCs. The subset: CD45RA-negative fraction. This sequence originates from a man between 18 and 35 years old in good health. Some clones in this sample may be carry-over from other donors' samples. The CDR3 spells CASSQPLQQGRGYTF. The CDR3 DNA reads TGCGCCAGCAGCCAACCACTCCAACAGGGCCGGGGCTACACCTTC.